This T cell receptor (beta chain) was obtained from a study of blood T cell repertoires in COVID-19 (dated by TCRdb to about 2020). The study in broad terms: Samples covering the acute and convalescent phases of COVID-19 were provided by collaborators in the United States, Italy and Spain. The material from the prospective study consisted of cDNA or gDNA derived from T cells, B-cell-depleted T cells, or PBMCs. The dataset comprised deeply sampled blood TCRbeta repertoires from subjects exposed to, actively infected with, or recovered from COVID-19. A freely available public database, intended as a resource for researchers studying the immune response to SARS-CoV-2, is where the repertoires were released. Samples came from the ongoing ImmuneRACE study (first 160 participants) plus 1,254 subjects from 6 global collaborators. Sample metadata almost always included a de-identified subject ID, COVID-19 status, age in years and sex. Where available, HLA class I and class II types were taken from metadata supplied by the sample provider and were not determined by assay-based typing.

The CDR3 numbers 16 residues from cysteine through phenylalanine. Left in the record is the CDR3 DNA by itself, 48 bases read in frame from the first base. CDR1 and CDR2 were assigned from the germline V gene (reference sequence) as LNHDA and SQIVND. V lost 6 bases and J lost 3 bases, and the count of bases not matched to a germline gene is 9. TCRbeta CDR3 regions were amplified from genomic DNA using the immunoSEQ Assay, a bias-controlled multiplex PCR. The authors' pipeline ran thus. The number of nucleated cells in each sample was estimated by amplification of reference gene primers within the assay. Sequence reads were collapsed and filtered to measure the absolute abundance of every unique TCRbeta CDR3 rearrangement. For each sample, productive Simpson clonality was calculated by taking the square root of Simpson's diversity index across productive rearrangements. TCRdb mirrors the immuneACCESS table, restricted to in-frame sequences. Some clones are absent from its copies; in checked studies, under half trace to an unresolved V gene, and the reason for the others is unknown. That table furnishes V, J and clone size, whereas the DNA furnished D and trimming. The table for this sample lists about 340,000 clones; around 87% of them were counted only once. Jointly, the top ten make up 6% to 7% of the sample.

One collaborating source in Seattle enrolled patients during active infection and followed them longitudinally through the course of disease. Collaborating institutions collected whole blood in K2EDTA tubes following their own protocols. For TCRbeta analysis, collaborators shipped samples in one of three forms: frozen whole blood, isolated PBMCs, or DNA extracted from either of those sample types. As to this clone: Its antigen is still unknown. Per-nucleotide qualities are absent, and no much larger clonotype sits a single base away.

Points the paper makes about the study in general: The quantity of clinical and demographic metadata differed by source and by participant and was supplied without curation.

This TCR came from a woman aged 45-59 years with COVID-19, enrolled during active disease. The sample taken for sequencing was peripheral blood. The V and J genes are TRBV19 and TRBJ2-3, with TRBD1 matching 10 junction bases. The CDR3 has the sequence CASRRDRGRLTDTQYF. The DNA sequence reads TGTGCCAGTAGGCGAGACAGGGGGCGTTTGACAGATACGCAGTATTTT.